Sequencing of this TCR beta chain was carried out in a study of blood T cell repertoires in COVID-19. Across the whole study: There were acute and convalescent COVID-19 samples, and they came from the United States, Italy and Spain. Sources were T cells, B-cell-depleted T cells, or PBMCs; the material itself was cDNA or gDNA.

Those enrolled, adults aged about 18 to 89 years, came from around 25 US areas. Original processing methods: Reference gene primer amplification gave estimated nucleated cell counts. This table comes from immunoSEQ multiplex PCR, and its TCRdb copy is limited to in-frame clones, with some not included. D and trimming come from the DNA, and the V and J calls and clone size come from that table. The table has 200,000 to 250,000 clones, approximately 85% seen once. The clonotype comes from a woman in her forties or fifties with acute COVID-19. What was sequenced was PBMCs or T cells enriched from blood (not recorded which).

CDR3 sequence (DNA): TGTGCCAGCAGCCCTTACGGTGCGGGGGCCGGATTTCAGCCCCAGCATTTT. Amino acid sequence: CASSPYGAGAGFQPQHF. The rearrangement uses TRBV11-3 and TRBJ1-5; D may be TRBD1 (6 bases). This CDR3 comprises 17 residues. V was pared by 5 bases and J by 6 bases, with 23 bases between. Germline values: CDR1 SGHNT, CDR2 YENEEA.